The rows below give T cell receptor beta chains drawn from one sample of a study of brain T cells in children with intractable seizures. TCRdb's copy holds only in-frame clones and misses some; the assay was immunoSEQ multiplex PCR. The repertoire includes 60,000 to 65,000 clones, roughly 95% of them detected once, and more than 0.35% sits in the top ten. The specimen was peripheral blood, collected at surgery. The receptors come from a boy younger than two with focal cortical dysplasia and intractable seizures. CDR3s include the opening cysteine and the closing phenylalanine or tryptophan. A D gene is named only where the DNA matches it firmly. Size is stated for part of the rows, as once, few or many counts, or as a class when the clone is expanded.

TRBV19	TRBD2	15	TRBJ2-7	NA	TGTGCCAGTAGTGGGCCTAGCGGGGGGACCTACGAGCAGTACTTC	CASSGPSGGTYEQYF
TRBV12-3/TRBV12-4	NA	13	TRBJ2-5	once	TGTGCCAGCAGTTTTGAGGGGTCCGCGGCCCAGTACTTC	CASSFEGSAAQYF
TRBV1	NA	14	TRBJ2-7	NA	TGCACCAGCAGCCACGAAAGGGCCAACTACGAGCAGTACTTC	CTSSHERANYEQYF
TRBV6-8	NA	20	TRBJ1-5	NA	TGTGCCAGCAACAATCGACACAAAGTAAGAAACAGGTATTTTAATCAGCCCCAGCATTTT	CASNNRHKVRNRYFNQPQHF
TRBV28	NA	12	TRBJ2-1	NA	TGTGCCAGCACGGACAGAAACAATGAGCAGTTCTTC	CASTDRNNEQFF
TRBV25-1	NA	15	TRBJ2-1	NA	TGTGCCAGCAGTGAGGGCAGTCAATCCTACAATGAGCAGTTCTTC	CASSEGSQSYNEQFF
TRBV18	TRBD1	15	TRBJ1-4	NA	TGTGCCAGCTCACCACCCGGGACAGGGAATGAAAAACTGTTTTTT	CASSPPGTGNEKLFF
TRBV4-1	TRBD2	21	TRBJ2-3	once	TGCGCCAGCAGCCTCAAGATTGGTACAGAAGAATGGACTAGAATCACAGATACGCAGTATTTT	CASSLKIGTEEWTRITDTQYF
TRBV2	NA	18	TRBJ1-2	NA	TGTGCCAGCAGAGAAGGCCCCCCCCGGGTCAGGACTTACTATGGCTACACCTTC	CASREGPPRVRTYYGYTF
TRBV29-1	NA	11	TRBJ2-1	once	TGCAGCGTTGCCTCCTACAATGAGCAGTTCTTC	CSVASYNEQFF